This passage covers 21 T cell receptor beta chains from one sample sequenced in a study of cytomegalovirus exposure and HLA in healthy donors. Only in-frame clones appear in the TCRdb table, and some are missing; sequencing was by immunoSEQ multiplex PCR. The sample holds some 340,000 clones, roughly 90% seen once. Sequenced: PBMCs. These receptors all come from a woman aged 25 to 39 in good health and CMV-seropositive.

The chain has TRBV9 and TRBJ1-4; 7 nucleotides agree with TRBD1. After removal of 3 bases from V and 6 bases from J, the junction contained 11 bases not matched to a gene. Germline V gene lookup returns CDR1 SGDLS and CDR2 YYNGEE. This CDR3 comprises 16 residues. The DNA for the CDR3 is TGTGCCAGCAGCGAGACATCCGGGACAGACTATGAAAAACTGTTTTTT. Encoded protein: CASSETSGTDYEKLFF.

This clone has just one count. CDR3 DNA sequence: TGTGCCAGCAGCGAAGAGCAGGGGGCCGTCGAGCAGTACTTC. The encoded protein is CASSEEQGAVEQYF. The chain uses TRBV13 and TRBJ2-7; 8 nucleotides match TRBD1. The junction had 9 bases not matched to a gene; V was cut back by 5 bases and J by 6 bases. Germline V lookup: CDR1 PRHDT, CDR2 FYEKMQ (reference sequence). The CDR3 has 14 amino acids.

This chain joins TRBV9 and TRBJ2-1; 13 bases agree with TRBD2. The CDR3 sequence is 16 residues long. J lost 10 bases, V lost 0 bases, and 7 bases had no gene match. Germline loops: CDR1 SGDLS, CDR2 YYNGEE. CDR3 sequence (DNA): TGTGCCAGCAGCGTAGAAACTAGCGGGGGGGCCCTCGAGCAGTTCTTC. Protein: CASSVETSGGALEQFF.

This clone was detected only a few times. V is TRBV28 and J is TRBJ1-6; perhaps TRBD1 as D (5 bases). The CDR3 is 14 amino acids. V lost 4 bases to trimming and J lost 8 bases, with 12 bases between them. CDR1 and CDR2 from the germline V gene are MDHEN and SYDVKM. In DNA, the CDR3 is TGTGCCAGCAGTTCAGGGTGGGTGGATTCACCCCTCCACTTT. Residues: CASSSGWVDSPLHF.

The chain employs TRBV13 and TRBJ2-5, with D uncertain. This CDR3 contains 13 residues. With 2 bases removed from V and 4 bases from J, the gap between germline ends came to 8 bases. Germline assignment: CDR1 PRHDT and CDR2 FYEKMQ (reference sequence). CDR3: CASSLTFGETQYF. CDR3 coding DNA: TGTGCCAGCAGCTTAACATTTGGAGAGACCCAGTACTTC.

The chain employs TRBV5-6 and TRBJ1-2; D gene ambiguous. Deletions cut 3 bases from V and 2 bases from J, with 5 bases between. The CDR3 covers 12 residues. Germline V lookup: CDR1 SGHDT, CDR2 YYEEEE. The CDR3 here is CASSYENYGYTF. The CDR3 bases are TGTGCCAGCAGCTACGAGAACTATGGCTACACCTTC.

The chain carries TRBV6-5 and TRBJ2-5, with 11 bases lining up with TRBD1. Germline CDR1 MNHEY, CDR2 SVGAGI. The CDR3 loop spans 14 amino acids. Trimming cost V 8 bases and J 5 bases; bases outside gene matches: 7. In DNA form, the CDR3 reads TGTGCCAGCGCCTGGACAGGGGGCTTGGAGACCCAGTACTTC. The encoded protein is CASAWTGGLETQYF.

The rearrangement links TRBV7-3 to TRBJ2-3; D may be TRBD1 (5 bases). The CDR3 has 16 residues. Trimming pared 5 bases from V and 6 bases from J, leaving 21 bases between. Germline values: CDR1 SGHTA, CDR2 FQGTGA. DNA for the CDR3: TGTGCCAGCAGCCGCCTCCCGGGCCCACCAGGGGATACGCAGTATTTT. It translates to CASSRLPGPPGDTQYF.

CDR3 nucleotide sequence: TGTGCCAGCAGTGCCGAGGGACTAGCGGGGGGCCTTAGGTACTTC. Translating gives CASSAEGLAGGLRYF. This chain uses TRBV2 with TRBJ2-7; 15 nucleotides match TRBD2. Germline-derived CDR1 and CDR2 are SNHLY and FYNNEI. V lost 4 bases and J lost 12; bases outside the gene matches: 10. This CDR3 spans 15 amino acids.

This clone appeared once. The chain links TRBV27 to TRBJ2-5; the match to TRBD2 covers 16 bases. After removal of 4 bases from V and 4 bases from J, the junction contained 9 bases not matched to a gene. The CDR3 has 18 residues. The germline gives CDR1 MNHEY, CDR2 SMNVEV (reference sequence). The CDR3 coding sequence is TGTGCCAGCAGTTCCTCCGGGACTAGCGGGGGGGCCGGAGAGACCCAGTACTTC. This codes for CASSSSGTSGGAGETQYF.

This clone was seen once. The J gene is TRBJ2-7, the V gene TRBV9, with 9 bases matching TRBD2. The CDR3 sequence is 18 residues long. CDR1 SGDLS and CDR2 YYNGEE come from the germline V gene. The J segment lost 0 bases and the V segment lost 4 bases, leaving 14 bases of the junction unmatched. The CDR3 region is CASSSTSGTLKHSYEQYF. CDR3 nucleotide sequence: TGTGCCAGCAGCTCGACTAGCGGAACCCTAAAACACTCCTACGAGCAGTACTTC.

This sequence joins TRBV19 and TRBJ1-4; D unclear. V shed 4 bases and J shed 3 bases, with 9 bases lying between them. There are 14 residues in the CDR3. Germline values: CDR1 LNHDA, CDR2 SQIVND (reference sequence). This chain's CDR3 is CASSNRAPNEKLFF. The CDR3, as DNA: TGTGCCAGTAGTAACCGGGCCCCTAATGAAAAACTGTTTTTT. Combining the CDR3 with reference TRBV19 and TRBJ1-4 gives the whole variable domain DGGITQSPKYLFRKEGQNVTLSCEQNLNHDAMYWYRQDPGQGLRLIYYSQIVNDFQKGDIAEGYSVSREKKESFPLTVTSAQKNPTAFYLCASSNRAPNEKLFFGSGTQLSVL.

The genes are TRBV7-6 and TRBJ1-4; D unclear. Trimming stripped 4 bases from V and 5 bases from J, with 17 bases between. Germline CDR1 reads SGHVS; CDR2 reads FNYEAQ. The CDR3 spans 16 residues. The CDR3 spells CASSSAPTVRNEKLFF. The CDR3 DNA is TGTGCCAGCAGCTCGGCCCCCACGGTGCGGAATGAAAAACTGTTTTTT.

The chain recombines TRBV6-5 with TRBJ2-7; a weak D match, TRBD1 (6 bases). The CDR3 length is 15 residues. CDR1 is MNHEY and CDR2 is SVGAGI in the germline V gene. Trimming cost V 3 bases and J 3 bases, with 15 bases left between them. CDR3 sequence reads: CASSYLGQKNYEQYF. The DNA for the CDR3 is TGTGCCAGCAGTTATTTAGGACAGAAGAACTACGAGCAGTACTTC.

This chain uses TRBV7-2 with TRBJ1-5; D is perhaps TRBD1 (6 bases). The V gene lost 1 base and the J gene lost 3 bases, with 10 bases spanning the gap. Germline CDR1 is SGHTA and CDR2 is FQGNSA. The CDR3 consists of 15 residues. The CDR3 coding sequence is TGTGCCAGCAGCTTAGACAGGGCCCACAATCAGCCCCAGCATTTT. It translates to CASSLDRAHNQPQHF.

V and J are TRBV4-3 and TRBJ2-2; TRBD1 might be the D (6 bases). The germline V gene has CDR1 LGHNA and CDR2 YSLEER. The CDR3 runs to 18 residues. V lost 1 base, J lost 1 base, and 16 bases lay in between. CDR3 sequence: CASSQGARGGLNTGELFF. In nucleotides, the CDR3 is TGCGCCAGCAGCCAAGGGGCCAGGGGCGGTTTGAACACCGGGGAGCTGTTTTTT.

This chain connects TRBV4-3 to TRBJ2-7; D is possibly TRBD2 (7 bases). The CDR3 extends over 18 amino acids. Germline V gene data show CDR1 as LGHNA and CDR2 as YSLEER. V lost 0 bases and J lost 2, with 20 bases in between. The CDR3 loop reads CASSQDGGHRATPYEQYF. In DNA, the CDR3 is TGCGCCAGCAGCCAAGACGGGGGGCACAGGGCCACCCCCTACGAGCAGTACTTC.

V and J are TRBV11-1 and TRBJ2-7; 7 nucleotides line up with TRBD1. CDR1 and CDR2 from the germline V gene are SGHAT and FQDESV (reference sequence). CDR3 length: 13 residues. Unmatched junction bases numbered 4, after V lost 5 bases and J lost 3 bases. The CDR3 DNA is TGTGCCAGCAGCCGGGGACAGAGCTACGAGCAGTACTTC. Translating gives CASSRGQSYEQYF.

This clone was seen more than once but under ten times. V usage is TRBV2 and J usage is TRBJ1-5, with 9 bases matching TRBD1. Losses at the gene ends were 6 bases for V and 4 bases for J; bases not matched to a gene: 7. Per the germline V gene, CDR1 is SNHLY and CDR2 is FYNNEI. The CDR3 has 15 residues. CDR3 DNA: TGTGCCAGCAGAAGGGACAGGGACTTTAATCAGCCCCAGCATTTT. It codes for CASRRDRDFNQPQHF.

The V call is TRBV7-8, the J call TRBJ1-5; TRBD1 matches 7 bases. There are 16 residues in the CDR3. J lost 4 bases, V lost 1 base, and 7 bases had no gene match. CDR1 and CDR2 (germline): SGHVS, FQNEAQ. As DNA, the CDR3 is TGTGCCAGCAGCTTAGGACAGGGATCGTTTAATCAGCCCCAGCATTTT. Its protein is CASSLGQGSFNQPQHF.

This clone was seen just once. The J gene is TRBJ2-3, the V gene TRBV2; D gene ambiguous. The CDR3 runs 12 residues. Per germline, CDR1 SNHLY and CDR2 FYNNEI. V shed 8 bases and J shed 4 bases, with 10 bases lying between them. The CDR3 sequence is CASLGVPDTQYF. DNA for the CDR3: TGTGCCAGCCTGGGTGTCCCAGATACGCAGTATTTT. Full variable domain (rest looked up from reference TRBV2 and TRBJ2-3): EPEVTQTPSHQVTQMGQEVILRCVPISNHLYFYWYRQILGQKVEFLVSFYNNEISEKSEIFDDQFSVERPDGSNFTLKIRSTKLEDSAMYFCASLGVPDTQYFGPGTRLTVL.